Sequencing of this T cell receptor beta chain was carried out in a study of shared clonotypes between healthy human individuals. This CDR3 has 13 amino acids. The germline V and J ends were trimmed by 6 bases and 0 bases, with 9 bases remaining between them. Per germline, CDR1 SGHNT and CDR2 YENEEA. Assay used: immunoSEQ multiplex PCR; TCRdb lists only in-frame clones, some missing. The sample contains some 2,000,000 clones, 90% to 97% of which appear only once. This receptor was identified in a man younger than 30 in good health. Sequences were obtained from naive CD4+ T cells sorted from blood. Subset of the sample: CD45RA+ positively selected. The rearrangement uses TRBV11-3 and TRBJ2-7; possible D gene TRBD1, 6 bases. The CDR3 loop reads CASSQGNSYEQYF. Here the CDR3 DNA reads TGTGCCAGCAGTCAGGGGAACTCCTACGAGCAGTACTTC.